A selection of T cell receptor beta chains follows, all from one sample in a study of shared clonotypes between healthy human individuals. This table comes from immunoSEQ multiplex PCR, and its TCRdb copy is limited to in-frame clones, with some not included. The repertoire consists of some 1.4 million clones, with roughly 96% occurring once and the leading ten covering about 1%. The sequencing input was naive CD4+ T cells sorted from blood. These receptors all stem from a man under 40 in good health. The CDR3 runs from the conserved cysteine through the conserved F or W. A D gene is named only where the DNA matches it firmly. Clone size is not always given. Where it is, it says once, few, many or a class for expanded clones.

D gene: TRBD2
J gene: TRBJ2-1
clone size: NA
V gene: TRBV6-4
CDR3 DNA: TGTGCCAGCAGTCTTACTAGCGGGGAATACAATGAGCAGTTCTTC
CDR3 protein: CASSLTSGEYNEQFF

D gene: NA
J gene: TRBJ2-5
clone size: NA
V gene: TRBV28
CDR3 DNA: TGTGCCAGCAGTTTACAGGGGCTCCAAGAGACCCAGTACTTC
CDR3 protein: CASSLQGLQETQYF

D gene: TRBD2
J gene: TRBJ2-2
clone size: NA
V gene: TRBV6-4
CDR3 DNA: TGTGCCAAACTGATGGGTCCTAGCGGGAGGCTGAACACCGGGGAGCTGTTTTTT
CDR3 protein: CAKLMGPSGRLNTGELFF

D gene: NA
J gene: TRBJ1-1
clone size: NA
V gene: TRBV28
CDR3 DNA: TGTGCCAGCAGTTTGGTAGGGGGCACTGAAGCTTTCTTT
CDR3 protein: CASSLVGGTEAFF

D gene: NA
J gene: TRBJ1-3
clone size: NA
V gene: TRBV7-2
CDR3 DNA: TGTGCCAGCAGCCCGACGCTTGGCTCTGGAAACACCATATATTTT
CDR3 protein: CASSPTLGSGNTIYF

D gene: TRBD2
J gene: TRBJ2-3
clone size: NA
V gene: TRBV7-9
CDR3 DNA: TGTGCCAGCAGCCACGTCAGACTACTAGCGTCTAGCACAGATACGCAGTATTTT
CDR3 protein: CASSHVRLLASSTDTQYF

D gene: TRBD1
J gene: TRBJ2-2
clone size: NA
V gene: TRBV19
CDR3 DNA: TGTGCCAGTAGTTCGGACAGGGGCTACACCGGGGAGCTGTTTTTT
CDR3 protein: CASSSDRGYTGELFF

D gene: NA
J gene: TRBJ2-1
clone size: NA
V gene: TRBV11-1
CDR3 DNA: TGTGCCAGCAGCTTAGGTCGGCTACTCTACAATGAGCAGTTCTTC
CDR3 protein: CASSLGRLLYNEQFF

D gene: NA
J gene: TRBJ2-5
clone size: NA
V gene: TRBV15
CDR3 DNA: TGTGCCACCAGCAGACCGGGACAAGGCTTGGAGACCCAGTACTTC
CDR3 protein: CATSRPGQGLETQYF

D gene: NA
J gene: TRBJ1-4
clone size: once
V gene: TRBV7-9
CDR3 DNA: TGTGCCAGCAGCTGGACGGCAGTTAATGAAAAACTGTTTTTT
CDR3 protein: CASSWTAVNEKLFF

D gene: NA
J gene: TRBJ2-1
clone size: NA
V gene: TRBV14
CDR3 DNA: TGTGCCAGCAGCCAAGATGGTGGCAGGCCTAGGGATGAGCAGTTCTTC
CDR3 protein: CASSQDGGRPRDEQFF

D gene: NA
J gene: TRBJ1-3
clone size: NA
V gene: TRBV7-2
CDR3 DNA: TGTGCCAGCAGCATAACAGGTTCCCCTGGAAACACCATATATTTT
CDR3 protein: CASSITGSPGNTIYF

D gene: NA
J gene: TRBJ2-3
clone size: NA
V gene: TRBV5-1
CDR3 DNA: TGCGCCAGCAACTCCGGGACGGTCACAGATACGCAGTATTTT
CDR3 protein: CASNSGTVTDTQYF

D gene: NA
J gene: TRBJ2-1
clone size: NA
V gene: TRBV30
CDR3 DNA: TGTGCCTGGAGTGCGGGGGTAGGTGAGCAGTTCTTC
CDR3 protein: CAWSAGVGEQFF

D gene: TRBD2
J gene: TRBJ2-7
clone size: NA
V gene: TRBV5-1
CDR3 DNA: TGCGCCAGCAGCCCCAGCGGGGGCGGGAGGGCCTACGAGCAGTACTTC
CDR3 protein: CASSPSGGGRAYEQYF

D gene: NA
J gene: TRBJ2-7
clone size: once
V gene: TRBV21-1
CDR3 DNA: TGTGCCAGCAGCAAAGCGGCACAGCCTAATTCCTACGAGCAGTACTTC
CDR3 protein: CASSKAAQPNSYEQYF

D gene: NA
J gene: TRBJ2-3
clone size: NA
V gene: TRBV18
CDR3 DNA: TGTGCCAGCTCACCACCGGCAGCCACAGATACGCAGTATTTT
CDR3 protein: CASSPPAATDTQYF

D gene: TRBD2
J gene: TRBJ2-1
clone size: NA
V gene: TRBV18
CDR3 DNA: TGTGCCAGCTCACCACTTCCGGGACTAGCGGGCCAGGGGTCCTACAATGAGCAGTTCTTC
CDR3 protein: CASSPLPGLAGQGSYNEQFF

D gene: TRBD2
J gene: TRBJ2-3
clone size: NA
V gene: TRBV28
CDR3 DNA: TGTGCCAGCTGGGGAGGCGGGAGGCCCCCCGATACGCAGTATTTT
CDR3 protein: CASWGGGRPPDTQYF

D gene: TRBD1
J gene: TRBJ2-7
clone size: NA
V gene: TRBV4-2
CDR3 DNA: TGTGCCAGCAGCCATCCGGGACAGGGCTCTTACGAGCAGTACTTC
CDR3 protein: CASSHPGQGSYEQYF

D gene: NA
J gene: TRBJ2-3
clone size: NA
V gene: TRBV29-1
CDR3 DNA: TGCAGCGCTCTTGGACACCTCACAGATACGCAGTATTTT
CDR3 protein: CSALGHLTDTQYF

D gene: TRBD2
J gene: TRBJ2-3
clone size: NA
V gene: TRBV7-9
CDR3 DNA: TGTGCCAGCAGGCCTAGCGGGAGGAATTCAGCGCTCACAGATACGCAGTATTTT
CDR3 protein: CASRPSGRNSALTDTQYF

D gene: TRBD1
J gene: TRBJ2-3
clone size: NA
V gene: TRBV15
CDR3 DNA: TGTGCCACCAGCAGCCCGGACAGGGGGCTTGATACGCAGTATTTT
CDR3 protein: CATSSPDRGLDTQYF

D gene: NA
J gene: TRBJ2-7
clone size: NA
V gene: TRBV5-1
CDR3 DNA: TGCGCCAGCAGCCTTCCTCCGAGGGAGGCCGGTGGGGAGCAGTACTTC
CDR3 protein: CASSLPPREAGGEQYF

D gene: NA
J gene: TRBJ2-1
clone size: NA
V gene: TRBV29-1
CDR3 DNA: TGCAGCGCCGCAGGGACTTCTTGGAACAATGAGCAGTTCTTC
CDR3 protein: CSAAGTSWNNEQFF

D gene: TRBD2
J gene: TRBJ2-3
clone size: NA
V gene: TRBV2
CDR3 DNA: TGTGCCAGCACATTAGGGGGACTAGCGGGAGGGGTAACAGATACGCAGTATTTT
CDR3 protein: CASTLGGLAGGVTDTQYF